Given below is one T cell receptor (beta chain) in context. This clonotype was seen at least ten times. This receptor's antigen is unknown. One base away there is no much larger clone; base qualities are not given. For this chain, trimming is 6 bases at the V end and 2 bases at the J end, and the number of junction bases without a gene match is 9. Including the terminal cysteine and phenylalanine, the CDR3 comprises 15 residues. Of the read, only the CDR3 DNA is kept; its 45 bases are in frame from base 1. CDR1 MNHNS and CDR2 SASEGT were looked up in the germline V gene. Sequencing relied on an Illumina HiSeq 1500. In-frame beta chains were kept once TCRdb had trimmed the public reads at Q25 with fastp and called clones with MiXCR. Under each unique CDR3 protein, matching rows form one entry showing the most common genes and DNA. Within this sample are around 210,000 distinct CDR3 sequences, with around 6.2% of them counted one time only. In total, the top ten clones hold around 6.5% of the sample.

The data belong to a study of T cell repertoires in cytomegalovirus infection (dated by TCRdb to the late 2010s). Broadly, across the study: Because public TCR beta signatures pointed to carriage of CMV infection together with the matching HLA type, the HLA type of each donor mattered for the analysis. Findings and caveats that apply to the study as a whole: The ex vivo response was dominated by HLA-C-restricted CMV-specific TCR beta clonotypes, and the single most frequent clonotype in two of eight donors was supplied by these HLA-C-restricted clonotypes. In both this cohort and an independent roughly 350-donor cohort, the cumulative frequency of public TCR beta family members distinguished carriers of CMV infection plus the relevant HLA type.

The sequence came from a human donor in good health (CMV status not recorded). Some clones in this sample may be carry-over from other donors' samples. The receptor chain draws on TRBV6-1 and TRBJ1-2; TRBD1 agrees with 7 junctional bases. The sequenced material came from PBMCs. The base sequence is TGTGCCAGCAGACCCGCCTGGGACAGAAACTATGGCTACACCTTC. Translated, it reads CASRPAWDRNYGYTF.